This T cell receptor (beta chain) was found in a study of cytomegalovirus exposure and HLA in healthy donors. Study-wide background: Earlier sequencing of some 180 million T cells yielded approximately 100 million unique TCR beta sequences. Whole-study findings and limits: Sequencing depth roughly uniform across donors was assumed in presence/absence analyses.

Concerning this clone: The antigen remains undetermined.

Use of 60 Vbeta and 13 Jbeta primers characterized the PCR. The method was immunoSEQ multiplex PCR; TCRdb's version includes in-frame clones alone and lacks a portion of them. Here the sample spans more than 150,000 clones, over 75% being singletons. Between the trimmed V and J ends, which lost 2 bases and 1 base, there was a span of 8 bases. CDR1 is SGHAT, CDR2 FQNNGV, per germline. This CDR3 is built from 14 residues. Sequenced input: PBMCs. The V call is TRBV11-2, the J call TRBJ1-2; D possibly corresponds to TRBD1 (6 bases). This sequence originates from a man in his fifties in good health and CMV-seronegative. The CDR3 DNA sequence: TGTGCCAGCAGCTTACGAGGGGGTAACTATGGCTACACCTTC. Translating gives CASSLRGGNYGYTF.